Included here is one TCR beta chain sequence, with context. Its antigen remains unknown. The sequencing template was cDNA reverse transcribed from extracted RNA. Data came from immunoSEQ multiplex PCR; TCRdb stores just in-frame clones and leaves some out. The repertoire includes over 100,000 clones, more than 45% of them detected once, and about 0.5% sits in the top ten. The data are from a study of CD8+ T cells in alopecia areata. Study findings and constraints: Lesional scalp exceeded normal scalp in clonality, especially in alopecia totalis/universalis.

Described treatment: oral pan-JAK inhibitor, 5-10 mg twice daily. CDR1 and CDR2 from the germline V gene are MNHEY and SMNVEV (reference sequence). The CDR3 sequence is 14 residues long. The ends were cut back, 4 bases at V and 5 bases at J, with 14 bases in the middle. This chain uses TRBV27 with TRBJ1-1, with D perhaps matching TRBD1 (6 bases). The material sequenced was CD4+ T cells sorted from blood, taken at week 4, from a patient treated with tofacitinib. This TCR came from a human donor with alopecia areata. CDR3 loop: CASSWKQGGTEAFF. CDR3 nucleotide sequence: TGTGCCAGCAGTTGGAAACAGGGTGGGACTGAAGCTTTCTTT.